This T cell receptor beta chain was identified during a study of blood T cell repertoires in COVID-19. Sequenced by immunoSEQ multiplex PCR; TCRdb stores in-frame clones only, minus some. The top ten hold 8.5% to 9.5% of the sample, which has almost 250,000 clones, approximately 85% seen once. Trimming removed 4 bases from V and 6 bases from J, with 11 bases in between. From germline, CDR1 is SGHNT and CDR2 YYREEE (reference sequence). The CDR3 has 12 residues. This chain uses TRBV5-4 with TRBJ2-7, with a weak D call TRBD1 (6 bases). Sequencing used PBMCs or T cells enriched from blood (not recorded which). This clonotype was obtained from a woman in her 50s with acute COVID-19. The chain's CDR3 is CASSLGQREQYF. The DNA of the CDR3 is TGTGCCAGCAGCCTTGGACAGCGCGAGCAGTACTTC.